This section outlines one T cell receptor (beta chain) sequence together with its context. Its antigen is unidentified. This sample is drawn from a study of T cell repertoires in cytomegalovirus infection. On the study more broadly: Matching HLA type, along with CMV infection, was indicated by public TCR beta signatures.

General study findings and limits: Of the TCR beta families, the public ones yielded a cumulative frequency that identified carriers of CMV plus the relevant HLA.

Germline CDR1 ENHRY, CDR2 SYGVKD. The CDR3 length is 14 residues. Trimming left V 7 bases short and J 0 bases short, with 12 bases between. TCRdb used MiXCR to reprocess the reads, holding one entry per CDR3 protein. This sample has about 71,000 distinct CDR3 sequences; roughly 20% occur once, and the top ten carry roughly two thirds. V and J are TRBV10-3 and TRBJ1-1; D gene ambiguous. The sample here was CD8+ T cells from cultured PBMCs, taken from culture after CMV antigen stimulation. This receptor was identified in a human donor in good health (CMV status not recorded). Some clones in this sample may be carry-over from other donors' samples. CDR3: CAITIQPMNTEAFF. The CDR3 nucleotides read TGTGCCATCACTATACAGCCCATGAACACTGAAGCTTTCTTT.